The text below deals with one T cell receptor beta chain. The sample is drawn from a study of human T cells and chemical hapten exposure. TCRdb re-derived calls from the RACE reads in MiXCR, one entry per CDR3 protein. The sample carries 95,000 to 130,000 distinct CDR3 sequences, roughly an eighth recorded once. Time point specified: patch test 1, 2 weeks after DPC sensitization. Treatment denoted: therapeutic diphenylcyclopropenone sensitization with weekly scalp DPC. Sample donors consisted of patients with alopecia, aged 18 to 70 years, who were suitable for DPC. With V trimmed by 5 bases and J by 5 bases, 6 bases remained unmatched. Germline V gene sequence: CDR1 MDHEN, CDR2 SYDVKM. CDR3 size: 14 residues.

This receptor was identified in a woman aged 45-65 years with alopecia areata. Some clones in this sample may be carry-over from other donors' samples. The chain uses TRBV28 and TRBJ2-3, with 8 bases fitting TRBD1. The input for sequencing was whole blood, taken in connection with sensitization to the hapten diphenylcyclopropenone (DPC). CDR3: CASSRQGPGDTQYF. The CDR3 bases are TGTGCCAGCAGTCGACAGGGGCCGGGAGATACGCAGTATTTT.